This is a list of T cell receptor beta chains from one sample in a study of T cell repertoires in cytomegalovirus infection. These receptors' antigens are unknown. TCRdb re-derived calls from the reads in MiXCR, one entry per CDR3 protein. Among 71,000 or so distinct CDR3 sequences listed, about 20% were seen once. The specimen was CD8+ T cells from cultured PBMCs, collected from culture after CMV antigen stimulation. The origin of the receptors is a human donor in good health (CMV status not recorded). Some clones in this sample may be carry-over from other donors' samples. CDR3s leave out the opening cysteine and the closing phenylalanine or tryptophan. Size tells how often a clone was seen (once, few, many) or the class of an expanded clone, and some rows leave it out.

CDR3: ASSLPNRAAEQF
length: 12
V: TRBV7-9
size: NA

CDR3: ASSLAGSGGVTEAF
length: 14
V: TRBV5-1
size: few

CDR3: ATSREQHQPQH
length: 11
V: TRBV15
size: NA

CDR3: ASNQGGGGSYSPLH
length: 14
V: TRBV5-6
size: few

CDR3: ASSFGTSTYNEQF
length: 13
V: TRBV12-3/TRBV12-4
size: many

CDR3: ASALGQFNQPQH
length: 12
V: TRBV6-6
size: NA

CDR3: ASSLLAGGVNEQF
length: 13
V: TRBV7-2
size: NA

CDR3: ASSIWQTEAF
length: 10
V: TRBV19
size: few

CDR3: ASSQAWGSTDTQY
length: 13
V: TRBV14
size: NA

CDR3: ASSLDSNGEGELF
length: 13
V: TRBV6-5
size: NA

CDR3: ASRDYFLPLRGNTIY
length: 15
V: TRBV25-1
size: few

CDR3: ASSMVGNPLH
length: 10
V: TRBV19
size: NA

CDR3: ASSTNLIGGVSYEQY
length: 15
V: TRBV28
size: few

CDR3: ASSGRDTHQGTGELF
length: 15
V: TRBV5-5
size: NA

CDR3: ASSAGTNYGYT
length: 11
V: TRBV14
size: NA

CDR3: ASGLSVNTEAF
length: 11
V: TRBV12-5
size: few

CDR3: SVVGYNGYT
length: 9
V: TRBV29-1
size: few

CDR3: ASSATGTVNSPLH
length: 13
V: TRBV12-3/TRBV12-4
size: few